One sample yielded the 21 T cell receptor beta chains listed below, sequenced in a study of T cell repertoires in cytomegalovirus infection. These TCRs are of unknown antigen specificity. TCRdb re-analysed the reads in MiXCR, keeping a single row per CDR3 protein. Of about 180,000 distinct CDR3 sequences in the sample, about a fifth were seen once. Sequencing was performed on CD8+ T cells from cultured PBMCs, taken from culture after CMV antigen stimulation. Source of these receptors: a human donor in good health (CMV status not recorded). Some clones in this sample may be carry-over from other donors' samples.

The chain is built from TRBV7-6 and TRBJ1-2; TRBD1 agrees at 9 bases. Germline lookup yields CDR1 SGHVS and CDR2 FNYEAQ. This CDR3 is built from 18 residues. The ends lost 5 bases at V and 4 bases at J; junction bases unmatched: 17. CDR3 region: CASSPEPGTGFEAYGYTF. The CDR3 bases are TGTGCCAGCAGCCCGGAACCCGGGACAGGGTTCGAGGCCTATGGCTACACCTTC.

This clonotype has more than one count but fewer than ten. The chain employs TRBV7-8 and TRBJ2-1; tentative D call: TRBD1 (5 bases). The germline V gene encodes CDR1 SGHVS and CDR2 FQNEAQ. V was trimmed by 3 bases and J by 7 bases, leaving 13 bases between them. This CDR3 has 14 amino acids. The CDR3 protein is CASSFSDRENEQFF. CDR3 sequence (DNA): TGTGCCAGCAGCTTCTCCGACAGAGAGAATGAGCAGTTCTTC.

V usage is TRBV7-2 and J usage is TRBJ2-1, with D tentatively TRBD1 (7 bases). This CDR3 is 15 amino acids long. Deletions cut 5 bases from V and 9 bases from J, with 20 bases between. Germline assignment: CDR1 SGHTA and CDR2 FQGNSA. CDR3 DNA: TGTGCCAGCAGCACCCCTGGGGGGCGGACAGGTGAGCAGTTCTTC. It encodes CASSTPGGRTGEQFF.

This chain joins TRBV5-6 and TRBJ1-4; the match to TRBD1 covers 7 bases. The J segment lost 6 bases and the V segment lost 4 bases, leaving 3 bases of the junction unmatched. The CDR3 length is 13 residues. Germline assignment: CDR1 SGHDT and CDR2 YYEEEE. The CDR3 nucleotides are TGTGCCAGCAGCGCGACAGGGTATGAAAAACTGTTTTTT. Protein: CASSATGYEKLFF.

The CDR3 region is CASSGFGTESTDTQYF. The CDR3 DNA follows: TGTGCCAGCAGCGGCTTCGGGACAGAAAGCACAGATACGCAGTATTTT. The genes are TRBV7-8 and TRBJ2-3; 7 positions agree with TRBD1. This CDR3 contains 16 residues. With V trimmed by 5 bases and J by 0 bases, 8 bases remained unmatched. Per the germline V gene, CDR1 is SGHVS and CDR2 is FQNEAQ.

This clonotype was seen more than once but under ten times. The genes are TRBV4-1 and TRBJ2-5, with 10 positions matching TRBD1. The germline gives CDR1 MGHRA, CDR2 YSYEKL. After removal of 9 bases from V and 5 bases from J, the junction contained 9 bases not matched to a gene. The CDR3 spans 14 residues. The CDR3 bases are TGCGCCAGAGGGGGGACAGGGGAATCTGAGACCCAGTACTTC. It codes for CARGGTGESETQYF.

V gene TRBV27 combines with J gene TRBJ2-7; TRBD1 matches 9 bases. J was trimmed by 5 bases and V by 4 bases; bases with no gene match: 3. The CDR3 runs 13 residues. CDR1 is MNHEY and CDR2 is SMNVEV in the germline V gene (reference sequence). Here the CDR3 reads CASSSDRGDEQYF. Written as DNA, the CDR3 is TGTGCCAGCAGTTCGGACAGGGGCGACGAGCAGTACTTC.

This clonotype appeared a few times. The chain couples TRBV7-3 to TRBJ2-3; tentatively, D is TRBD1 or TRBD2 (7 bases each). The germline V gene has CDR1 SGHTA and CDR2 FQGTGA. The CDR3 is 18 amino acids. V gave up 5 bases and J gave up 3 bases, with 24 bases separating them. CDR3 nucleotides: TGTGCCAGCAGCCCCATTGGGGGCCAGGGGGGGCATACAGATACGCAGTATTTT. As protein: CASSPIGGQGGHTDTQYF. Together with reference TRBV7-3 and TRBJ2-3, the CDR3 gives the full variable domain: GAGVSQTPSNKVTEKGKYVELRCDPISGHTALYWYRQSLGQGPEFLIYFQGTGAADDSGLPNDRFFAVRPEGSVSTLKIQRTERGDSAVYLCASSPIGGQGGHTDTQYFGPGTRLTVL.

V usage is TRBV7-9 and J usage is TRBJ2-3, with 10 bases that match TRBD2. The CDR3 has 14 residues. V lost 5 bases, J lost 3 bases, and 2 bases stayed unmatched. Germline assignment: CDR1 SEHNR and CDR2 FQNEAQ (reference sequence). This CDR3 reads CASSQGLATDTQYF. In DNA, the CDR3 is TGTGCCAGCAGCCAGGGACTAGCGACAGATACGCAGTATTTT.

The chain joins TRBV7-2 to TRBJ2-7; 8 nucleotides align to TRBD2. V shed 5 bases, J shed 5 bases, and the junction held 8 bases outside the gene matches. The CDR3 contains 14 residues. Germline loops: CDR1 SGHTA, CDR2 FQGNSA. CDR3 nucleotide sequence: TGTGCCAGCAGCCCCCCGGGAGGGCCCCACGAGCAGTACTTC. It is translated as CASSPPGGPHEQYF.

This chain uses TRBV7-2 with TRBJ1-2, with D possibly matching TRBD1 (6 bases). This CDR3 contains 18 residues. Trimming cost V 2 bases and J 4 bases, with 23 bases left between them. The V gene's germline CDR1 is SGHTA and CDR2 FQGNSA. The DNA for the CDR3 is TGTGCCAGCAGCTTAAATGCAAATCAGGGGTCATTGGTCTATGGCTACACCTTC. Translating gives CASSLNANQGSLVYGYTF.

CDR3 nucleotides: TGTGCCAGCAGTTTTCCTCCGGGACTAGCGGGGCGTAAGTACGAGCAGTACTTC. It yields the protein CASSFPPGLAGRKYEQYF. The chain employs TRBV6-2 or TRBV6-3 and TRBJ2-7; TRBD2 agrees at 13 bases. The CDR3 totals 18 residues. Germline CDR1 reads MNHEY; CDR2 reads SVGEGT. V lost 4 bases and J lost 4; bases outside the gene matches: 13.

This clonotype was recorded a few times. V usage is TRBV7-4 and J usage is TRBJ2-7; TRBD1 matches 8 bases. The germline V gene has CDR1 SGHVT and CDR2 SQSDAQ. This CDR3 region has 15 residues. The J segment lost 5 bases and the V segment lost 5 bases, leaving 11 bases of the junction unmatched. DNA of the CDR3: TGTGCCAGCAGCACTTATGGACAGGGATTCAACGAGCAGTACTTC. Its protein is CASSTYGQGFNEQYF.

This chain links TRBV7-2 with TRBJ2-7; D perhaps matches TRBD1 (5 bases). Looked up from germline, CDR1 is SGHTA and CDR2 is FQGNSA. V lost 5 bases and J lost 6, with 14 bases in between. The CDR3 consists of 13 residues. The CDR3 nucleotides read TGTGCCAGCAGCCAGGGTTCTTACGGCGAGCAGTACTTC. Its translation: CASSQGSYGEQYF.

The V and J genes are TRBV4-1 and TRBJ1-1; the D gene is possibly TRBD1 (5 bases). Looked up from germline, CDR1 is MGHRA and CDR2 is YSYEKL. The CDR3 consists of 15 residues. V was shortened by 1 base and J by 6 bases, with 15 bases between the two germline ends. The CDR3 nucleotides are TGCGCCAGCAGCCAAGGCGGGACGGACCGGGCTGAAGCTTTCTTT. This translates into CASSQGGTDRAEAFF.

This clonotype was seen more than once but under ten times. Its ends do not fully match the called genes, so a read error is possible. The chain carries TRBV6-8 and TRBJ1-1, with D uncertain. The CDR3 consists of 10 residues. Germline lookup yields CDR1 MNHGY and CDR2 SAAAGT. CDR3: CASSYPGYSF. The DNA of the CDR3 is TGTGCCAGCAGTTACCCGGGTTACAGCTTT.

This clonotype has just a few counts. This chain joins TRBV7-6 and TRBJ2-5; TRBD2 matches at 7 bases. V lost 1 base and J lost 4; bases outside the gene matches: 15. This CDR3 spans 18 amino acids. Germline assignment: CDR1 SGHVS and CDR2 FNYEAQ. CDR3 amino acids: CASSLVMREKETGETQYF. CDR3 nucleotides: TGTGCCAGCAGCTTAGTAATGCGGGAGAAAGAAACAGGAGAGACCCAGTACTTC.

This clonotype was observed a handful of times. The chain is built from TRBV7-9 and TRBJ1-2; no definite D call. This CDR3 has 14 amino acids. CDR1 SEHNR and CDR2 FQNEAQ come from the germline V gene (reference sequence). Between the trimmed V and J ends, which lost 1 base and 4 bases, there was a span of 10 bases. The CDR3, as DNA: TGTGCCAGCAGCTTAGACGTAAACGCCTATGGCTACACCTTC. It yields the protein CASSLDVNAYGYTF.

This clonotype occurred a few times. V gene TRBV19 combines with J gene TRBJ1-1; no reliable D call. The length of the CDR3 is 15 residues. V was clipped by 6 bases and J by 1 base, with 15 bases between them. Germline assignment: CDR1 LNHDA and CDR2 SQIVND (reference sequence). The CDR3 protein is CASSLEISTNTEAFF. The CDR3 DNA reads as TGTGCCAGTAGCCTAGAAATCTCTACGAACACTGAAGCTTTCTTT.

V and J are TRBV12-3 or TRBV12-4 and TRBJ2-5; 10 nucleotides agree with TRBD1. The CDR3 consists of 15 residues. The V and J ends lost 6 bases and 2 bases, in that order; junction bases with no gene match: 6. CDR3 loop: CASSPGTGVQETQYF. The CDR3 coding sequence is TGTGCCAGCAGCCCCGGGACAGGGGTACAAGAGACCCAGTACTTC.

The chain joins TRBV7-9 to TRBJ1-1; perhaps TRBD1 as D (5 bases). CDR1 and CDR2 (germline): SEHNR, FQNEAQ (reference sequence). The CDR3 sequence is 13 residues long. V was pared by 5 bases and J by 7 bases, with 14 bases between. CDR3: CASSGGRADEAFF. DNA of the CDR3: TGTGCCAGCAGCGGGGGGAGGGCCGATGAAGCTTTCTTT.